The subject of this entry is one T cell receptor beta chain. The target antigen is unknown. This sample is part of a study of cytomegalovirus exposure and HLA in healthy donors. Study-wide results and limits: HLA allele associations emerged for 16,951 TCR beta sequences in a later analysis, at 0.05 false discovery rate.

The CDR3 totals 15 residues. V dropped 5 bases and J dropped 2 bases, with 15 bases sitting between them. Germline V gives CDR1 MDHEN, CDR2 SYDVKM. Unrecorded immune exposure was likely among donors, who were nominally healthy when sampled. 60 Vbeta and 13 Jbeta primers were used in PCR. Using immunoSEQ multiplex PCR, the repertoire was profiled, and TCRdb retains in-frame clones only, with some absent. This repertoire shows some 130,000 clones, 70% found once; its top ten account for 2.1%. Input material: PBMCs. The TCR was taken from a woman in her fifties or sixties in good health and CMV-seropositive. The chain recombines TRBV28 with TRBJ1-2; D not certain. The CDR3 loop reads CASSAASGPNYGYTF. Written as DNA, the CDR3 is TGTGCCAGCAGTGCTGCGAGTGGGCCGAACTATGGCTACACCTTC.